Each of the 2 T cell receptor beta chains below was sequenced from the same sample in a study of blood T cell repertoires in COVID-19. Sequenced by immunoSEQ multiplex PCR; TCRdb stores in-frame clones only, minus some. The table shows about 250,000 clones, with 85% to 90% occurring only once. Sample: PBMCs or T cells enriched from blood (not recorded which). Receptors originate from a man between 18 and 29 years old who had recovered from COVID-19.

This clone was counted between two and nine times. This chain links TRBV4-1 with TRBJ2-7; TRBD2 aligns across 11 bases. V shed 2 bases, J shed 2 bases, and the junction held 5 bases outside the gene matches. Germline CDR1 is MGHRA and CDR2 is YSYEKL. There are 16 residues in the CDR3. The CDR3 DNA reads TGCGCCAGCAGCCAACAGGGACTAGCGGAGGCCTACGAGCAGTACTTC. It specifies CASSQQGLAEAYEQYF.

CDR3: CASWGVQVPNEQFF. The DNA for the CDR3 is TGTGCCAGCTGGGGGGTACAGGTCCCCAATGAGCAGTTCTTC. The chain is built from TRBV6-5 and TRBJ2-1; TRBD2 is a possible D gene (6 bases). The germline V gene encodes CDR1 MNHEY and CDR2 SVGAGI. V was cut by 8 bases and J by 6 bases, with 17 bases left in between. The CDR3 covers 14 residues.